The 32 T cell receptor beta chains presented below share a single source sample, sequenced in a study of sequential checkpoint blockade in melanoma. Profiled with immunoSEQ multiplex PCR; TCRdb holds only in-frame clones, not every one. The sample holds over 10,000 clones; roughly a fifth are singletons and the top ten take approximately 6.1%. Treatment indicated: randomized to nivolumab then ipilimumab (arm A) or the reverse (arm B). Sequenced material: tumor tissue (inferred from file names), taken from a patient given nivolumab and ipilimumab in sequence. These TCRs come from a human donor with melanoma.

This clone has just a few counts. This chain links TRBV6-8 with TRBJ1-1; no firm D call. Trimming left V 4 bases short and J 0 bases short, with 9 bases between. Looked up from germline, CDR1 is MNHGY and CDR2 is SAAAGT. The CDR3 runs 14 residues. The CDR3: CASSSTIMNTEAFF. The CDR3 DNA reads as TGTGCCAGCAGTTCCACGATTATGAACACTGAAGCTTTCTTT.

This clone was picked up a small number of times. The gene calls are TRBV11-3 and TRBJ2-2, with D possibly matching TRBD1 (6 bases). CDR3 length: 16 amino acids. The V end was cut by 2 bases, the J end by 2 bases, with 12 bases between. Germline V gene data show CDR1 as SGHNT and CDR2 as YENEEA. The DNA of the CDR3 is TGTGCCAGCAGCTTACTGACAGGTCCTAACACCGGGGAGCTGTTTTTT. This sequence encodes CASSLLTGPNTGELFF.

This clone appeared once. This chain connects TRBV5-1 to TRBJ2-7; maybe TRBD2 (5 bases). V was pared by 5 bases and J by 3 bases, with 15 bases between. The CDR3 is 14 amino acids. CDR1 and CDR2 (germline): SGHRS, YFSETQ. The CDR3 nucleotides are TGCGCCAGCAGTGTGGACTTACCCAACTACGAGCAGTACTTC. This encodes CASSVDLPNYEQYF.

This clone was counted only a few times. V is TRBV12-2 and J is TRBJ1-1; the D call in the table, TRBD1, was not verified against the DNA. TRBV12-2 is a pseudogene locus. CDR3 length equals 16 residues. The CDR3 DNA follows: TGTGCCACCGAAAGTAAGGGGGCAGGGGGGAGAGCTGAAGCTTTCTTT. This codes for CATESKGAGGRAEAFF.

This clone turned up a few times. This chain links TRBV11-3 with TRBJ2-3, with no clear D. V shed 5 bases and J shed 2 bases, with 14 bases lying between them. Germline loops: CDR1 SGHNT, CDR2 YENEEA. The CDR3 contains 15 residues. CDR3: CASSTHSGNTDTQYF. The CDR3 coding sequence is TGTGCCAGCAGCACGCACTCGGGCAACACAGATACGCAGTATTTT. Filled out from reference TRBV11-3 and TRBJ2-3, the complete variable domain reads EAGVVQSPRYKIIEKKQPVAFWCNPISGHNTLYWYLQNLGQGPELLIRYENEEAVDDSQLPKDRFSAERLKGVDSTLKIQPAELGDSAVYLCASSTHSGNTDTQYFGPGTRLTVL.

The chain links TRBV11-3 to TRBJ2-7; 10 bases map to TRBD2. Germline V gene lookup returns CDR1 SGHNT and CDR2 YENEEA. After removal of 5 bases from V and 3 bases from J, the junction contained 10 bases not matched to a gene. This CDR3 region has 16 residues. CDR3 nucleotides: TGTGCCAGCAGCCCAAAAGGAGCTAGCGGGAGCTACGAGCAGTACTTC. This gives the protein CASSPKGASGSYEQYF.

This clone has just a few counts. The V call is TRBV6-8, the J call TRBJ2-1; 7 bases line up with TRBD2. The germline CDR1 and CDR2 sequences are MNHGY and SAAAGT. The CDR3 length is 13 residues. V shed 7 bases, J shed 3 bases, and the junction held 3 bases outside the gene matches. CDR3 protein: CASTPGGYNEQFF. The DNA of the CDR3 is TGTGCCAGCACCCCGGGGGGCTACAATGAGCAGTTCTTC.

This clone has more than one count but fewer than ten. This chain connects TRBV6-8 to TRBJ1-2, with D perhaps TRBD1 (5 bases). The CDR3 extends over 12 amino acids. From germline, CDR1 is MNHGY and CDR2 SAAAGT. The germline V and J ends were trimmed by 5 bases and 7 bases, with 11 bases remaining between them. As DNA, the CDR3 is TGTGCCAGCAGTCACAGGTCTGCTGGCTACACCTTC. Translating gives CASSHRSAGYTF.

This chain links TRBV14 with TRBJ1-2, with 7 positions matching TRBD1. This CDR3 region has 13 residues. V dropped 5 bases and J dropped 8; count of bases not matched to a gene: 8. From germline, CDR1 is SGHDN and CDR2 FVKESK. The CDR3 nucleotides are TGTGCCAGCAGCGAGGACAGGTGGTACGGCTACACCTTC. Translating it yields CASSEDRWYGYTF. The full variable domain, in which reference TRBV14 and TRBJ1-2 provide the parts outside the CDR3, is EAGVTQFPSHSVIEKGQTVTLRCDPISGHDNLYWYRRVMGKEIKFLLHFVKESKQDESGMPNNRFLAERTGGTYSTLKVQPAELEDSGVYFCASSEDRWYGYTFGSGTRLTVV.

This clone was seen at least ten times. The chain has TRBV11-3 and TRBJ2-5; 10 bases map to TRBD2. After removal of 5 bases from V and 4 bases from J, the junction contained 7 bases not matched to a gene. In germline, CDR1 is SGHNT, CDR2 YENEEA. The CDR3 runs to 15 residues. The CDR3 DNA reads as TGTGCCAGCAGCGGGGCGCTAGCGGGGGCAGAGACCCAGTACTTC. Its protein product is CASSGALAGAETQYF.

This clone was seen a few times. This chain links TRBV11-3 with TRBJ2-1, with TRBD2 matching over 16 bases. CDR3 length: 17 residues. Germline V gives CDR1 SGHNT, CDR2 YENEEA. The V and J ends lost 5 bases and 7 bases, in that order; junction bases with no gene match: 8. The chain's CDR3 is CASSLGTSGRAKNEQFF. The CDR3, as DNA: TGTGCCAGCAGCCTCGGGACTAGCGGGAGGGCCAAGAATGAGCAGTTCTTC.

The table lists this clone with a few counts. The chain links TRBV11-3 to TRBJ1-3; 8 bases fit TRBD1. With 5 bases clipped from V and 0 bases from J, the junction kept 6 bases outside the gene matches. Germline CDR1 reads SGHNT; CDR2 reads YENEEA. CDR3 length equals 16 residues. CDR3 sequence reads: CASSPRQGLSGNTIYF. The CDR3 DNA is TGTGCCAGCAGCCCCAGACAGGGGCTCTCTGGAAACACCATATATTTT. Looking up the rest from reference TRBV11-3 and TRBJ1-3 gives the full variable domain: EAGVVQSPRYKIIEKKQPVAFWCNPISGHNTLYWYLQNLGQGPELLIRYENEEAVDDSQLPKDRFSAERLKGVDSTLKIQPAELGDSAVYLCASSPRQGLSGNTIYFGEGSWLTVV.

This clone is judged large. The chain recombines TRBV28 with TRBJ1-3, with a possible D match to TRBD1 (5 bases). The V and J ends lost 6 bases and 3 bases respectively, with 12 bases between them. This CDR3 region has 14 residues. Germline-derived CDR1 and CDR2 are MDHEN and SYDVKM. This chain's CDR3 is CASRPTGLGNTIYF. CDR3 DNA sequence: TGTGCCAGCAGACCAACAGGTCTTGGAAACACCATATATTTT. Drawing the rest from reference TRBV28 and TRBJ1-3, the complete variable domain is DVKVTQSSRYLVKRTGEKVFLECVQDMDHENMFWYRQDPGLGLRLIYFSYDVKMKEKGDIPEGYSVSREKKERFSLILESASTNQTSMYLCASRPTGLGNTIYFGEGSWLTVV.

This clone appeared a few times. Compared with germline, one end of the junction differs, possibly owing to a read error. The CDR3 here is CAISIAGVVDEQFF. The CDR3 DNA sequence: TGTGCCATCAGTATAGCGGGAGTGGTGGATGAGCAGTTCTTC. The chain joins TRBV6-8 to TRBJ2-1, with TRBD2 identical over 9 bases. The CDR3 consists of 14 residues. Germline V gene data show CDR1 as MNHGY and CDR2 as SAAAGT.

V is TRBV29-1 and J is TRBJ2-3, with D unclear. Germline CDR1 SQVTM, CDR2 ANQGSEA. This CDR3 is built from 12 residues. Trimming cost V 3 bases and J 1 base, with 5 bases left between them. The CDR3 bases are TGCAGCGTTGATGAGGGCACAGATACGCAGTATTTT. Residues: CSVDEGTDTQYF.

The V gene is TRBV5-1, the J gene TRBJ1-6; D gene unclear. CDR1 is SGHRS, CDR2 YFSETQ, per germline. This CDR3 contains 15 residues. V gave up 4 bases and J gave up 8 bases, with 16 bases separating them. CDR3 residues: CASSIDTSGDSPLHF. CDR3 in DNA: TGCGCCAGCAGCATTGACACCAGCGGGGATTCACCCCTCCACTTT.

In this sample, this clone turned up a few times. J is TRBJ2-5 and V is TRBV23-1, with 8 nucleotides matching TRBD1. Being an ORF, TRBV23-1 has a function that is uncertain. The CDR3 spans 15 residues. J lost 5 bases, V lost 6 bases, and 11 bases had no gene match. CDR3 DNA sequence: TGCGCCAGCAGCCAAGGACAGGGCGGAGGGGAGACCCAGTACTTC. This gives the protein CASSQGQGGGETQYF.

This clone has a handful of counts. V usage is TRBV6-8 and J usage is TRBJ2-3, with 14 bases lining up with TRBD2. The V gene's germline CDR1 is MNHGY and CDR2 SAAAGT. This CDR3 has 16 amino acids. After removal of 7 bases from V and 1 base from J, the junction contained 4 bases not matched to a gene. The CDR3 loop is CASKGTSGGGTDTQYF. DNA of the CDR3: TGTGCCAGCAAAGGGACTAGCGGGGGTGGCACAGATACGCAGTATTTT.

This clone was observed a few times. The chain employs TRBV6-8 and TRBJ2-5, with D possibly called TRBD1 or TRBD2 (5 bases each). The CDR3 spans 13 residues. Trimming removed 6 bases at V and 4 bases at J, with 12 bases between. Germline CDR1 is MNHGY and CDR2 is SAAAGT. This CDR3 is CASRPGPGETQYF. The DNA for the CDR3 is TGTGCCAGCAGACCGGGACCGGGAGAGACCCAGTACTTC.

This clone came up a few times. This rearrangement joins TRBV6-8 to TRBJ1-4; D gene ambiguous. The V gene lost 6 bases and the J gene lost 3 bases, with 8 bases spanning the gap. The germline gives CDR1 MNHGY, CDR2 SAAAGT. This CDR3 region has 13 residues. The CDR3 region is CASRRQANEKLFF. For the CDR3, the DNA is TGTGCCAGCAGACGCCAGGCTAATGAAAAACTGTTTTTT.

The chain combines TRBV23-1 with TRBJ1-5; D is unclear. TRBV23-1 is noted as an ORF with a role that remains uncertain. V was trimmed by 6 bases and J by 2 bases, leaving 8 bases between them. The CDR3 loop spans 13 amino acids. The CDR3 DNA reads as TGCGCCAGCAGCATGGACCGCAATCAGCCCCAGCATTTT. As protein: CASSMDRNQPQHF.

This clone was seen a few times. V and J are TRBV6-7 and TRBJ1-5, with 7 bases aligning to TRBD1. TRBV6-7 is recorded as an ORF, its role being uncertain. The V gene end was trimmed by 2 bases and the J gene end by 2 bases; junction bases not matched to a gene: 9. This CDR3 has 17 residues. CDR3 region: CASSYGHRGMGNQPQHF. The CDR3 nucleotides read TGTGCCAGCAGTTACGGCCACAGGGGCATGGGCAATCAGCCCCAGCATTTT.

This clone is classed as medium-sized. The CDR3 region is CASNKKGLMNTEAFF. CDR3 DNA sequence: TGTGCCAGCAACAAAAAGGGACTCATGAACACTGAAGCTTTCTTT. V and J are TRBV6-8 and TRBJ1-1; perhaps TRBD1 as D (5 bases). The CDR3 spans 15 residues. Trimming removed 7 bases at V and 0 bases at J, with 15 bases between. Germline V lookup: CDR1 MNHGY, CDR2 SAAAGT.

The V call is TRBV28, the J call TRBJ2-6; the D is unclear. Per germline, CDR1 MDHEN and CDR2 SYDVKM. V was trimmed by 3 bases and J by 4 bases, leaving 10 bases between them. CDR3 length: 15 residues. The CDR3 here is CASSFVGAGANVLTF. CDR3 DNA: TGTGCCAGCAGTTTCGTGGGCGCCGGGGCCAACGTCCTGACTTTC.

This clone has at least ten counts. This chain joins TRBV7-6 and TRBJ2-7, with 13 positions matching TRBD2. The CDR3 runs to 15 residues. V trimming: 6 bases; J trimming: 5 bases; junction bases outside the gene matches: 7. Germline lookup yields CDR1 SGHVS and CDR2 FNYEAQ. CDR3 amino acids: CASRPGLAGADEQYF. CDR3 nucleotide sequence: TGTGCCAGCAGGCCTGGACTAGCGGGAGCCGACGAGCAGTACTTC.

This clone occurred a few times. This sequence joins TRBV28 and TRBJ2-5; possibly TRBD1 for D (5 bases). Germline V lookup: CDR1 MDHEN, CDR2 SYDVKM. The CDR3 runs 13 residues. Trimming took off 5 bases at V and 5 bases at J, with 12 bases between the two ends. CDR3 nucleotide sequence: TGTGCCAGCAGTGGGGCGGCTTGGGAGACCCAGTACTTC. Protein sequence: CASSGAAWETQYF. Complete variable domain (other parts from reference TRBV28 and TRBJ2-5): DVKVTQSSRYLVKRTGEKVFLECVQDMDHENMFWYRQDPGLGLRLIYFSYDVKMKEKGDIPEGYSVSREKKERFSLILESASTNQTSMYLCASSGAAWETQYFGPGTRLLVL.

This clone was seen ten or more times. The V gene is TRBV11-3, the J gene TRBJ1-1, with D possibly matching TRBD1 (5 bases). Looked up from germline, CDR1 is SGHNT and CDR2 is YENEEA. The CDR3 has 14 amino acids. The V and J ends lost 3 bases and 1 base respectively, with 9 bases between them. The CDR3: CASSLETGNTEAFF. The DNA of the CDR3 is TGTGCCAGCAGCTTGGAAACAGGGAACACTGAAGCTTTCTTT.

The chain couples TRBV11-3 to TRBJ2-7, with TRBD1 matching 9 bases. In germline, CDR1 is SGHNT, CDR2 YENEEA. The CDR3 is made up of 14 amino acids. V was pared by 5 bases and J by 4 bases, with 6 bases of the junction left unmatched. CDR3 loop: CASSGWDRAYEQYF. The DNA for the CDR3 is TGTGCCAGCAGCGGATGGGACAGGGCGTACGAGCAGTACTTC. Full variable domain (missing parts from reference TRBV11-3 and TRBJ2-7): EAGVVQSPRYKIIEKKQPVAFWCNPISGHNTLYWYLQNLGQGPELLIRYENEEAVDDSQLPKDRFSAERLKGVDSTLKIQPAELGDSAVYLCASSGWDRAYEQYFGPGTRLTVT.

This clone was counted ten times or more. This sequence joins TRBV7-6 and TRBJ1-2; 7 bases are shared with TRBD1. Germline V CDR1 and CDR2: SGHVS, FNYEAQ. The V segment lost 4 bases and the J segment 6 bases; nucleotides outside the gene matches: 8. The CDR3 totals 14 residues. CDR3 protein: CASSWGIGTDGYTF. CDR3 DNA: TGTGCCAGCAGCTGGGGAATCGGGACAGATGGCTACACCTTC.

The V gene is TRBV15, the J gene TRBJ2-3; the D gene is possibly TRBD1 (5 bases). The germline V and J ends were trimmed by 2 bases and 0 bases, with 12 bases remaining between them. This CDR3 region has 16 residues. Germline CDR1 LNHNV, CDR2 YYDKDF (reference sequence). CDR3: CATSRPTTGSTDTQYF. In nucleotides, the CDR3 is TGTGCCACCAGCAGACCGACAACAGGTAGCACAGATACGCAGTATTTT.

The CDR3 sequence is CASSVSGDNTGELFF. CDR3 in DNA: TGTGCCAGCAGCGTATCCGGGGACAACACCGGGGAGCTGTTTTTT. The V and J genes are TRBV9 and TRBJ2-2; D possibly uses TRBD1 or TRBD2 (5 bases each). V lost 1 base and J lost 2, with 9 bases in between. CDR3 length: 15 amino acids. The germline CDR1 and CDR2 sequences are SGDLS and YYNGEE.

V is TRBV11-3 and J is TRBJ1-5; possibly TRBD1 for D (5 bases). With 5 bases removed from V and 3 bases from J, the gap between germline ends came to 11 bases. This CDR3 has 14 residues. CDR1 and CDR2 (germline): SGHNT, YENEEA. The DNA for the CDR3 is TGTGCCAGCAGCCTCCAGGGTTTCAATCAGCCCCAGCATTTT. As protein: CASSLQGFNQPQHF. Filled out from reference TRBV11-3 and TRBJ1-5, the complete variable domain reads EAGVVQSPRYKIIEKKQPVAFWCNPISGHNTLYWYLQNLGQGPELLIRYENEEAVDDSQLPKDRFSAERLKGVDSTLKIQPAELGDSAVYLCASSLQGFNQPQHFGDGTRLSIL.